The 5 T cell receptor beta chains presented below share a single source sample, sequenced in a study of siplizumab effects on memory and regulatory T cells. The method was immunoSEQ multiplex PCR; TCRdb's version includes in-frame clones alone and lacks a portion of them. The sample holds about 100,000 clones, approximately 90% seen once. The sample taken for sequencing was CD4+ T cells sorted from blood. The receptors were sampled from a human donor in good health.

This chain links TRBV5-4 with TRBJ1-2; tentatively, D is TRBD1 (6 bases). The CDR3 has 14 residues. V lost 4 bases to trimming and J lost 2 bases, with 12 bases between them. Germline V CDR1 and CDR2: SGHNT, YYREEE (reference sequence). The CDR3 DNA is TGTGCCAGCAGCGCAGGGGTTGCCAACTATGGCTACACCTTC. Translation: CASSAGVANYGYTF.

V and J are TRBV6-4 and TRBJ1-5; D unresolved. Germline loops: CDR1 MRHNA, CDR2 SNTAGT. This CDR3 has 13 amino acids. The V end lost 5 bases, the J end lost 3 bases, and 8 bases lay between the germline ends. The CDR3 DNA sequence: TGTGCCAGCAGTAAGGAACTCAATCAGCCCCAGCATTTT. This sequence encodes CASSKELNQPQHF.

The chain couples TRBV11-2 to TRBJ2-4; tentative D call: TRBD2 (6 bases). The CDR3 sequence is 17 residues long. V was trimmed by 3 bases and J by 0 bases, leaving 15 bases between them. Germline V gene data show CDR1 as SGHAT and CDR2 as FQNNGV. Here the CDR3 reads CASSLGAGMLAKNIQYF. Written as DNA, the CDR3 is TGTGCCAGCAGCTTGGGTGCGGGGATGTTAGCCAAAAACATTCAGTACTTC.

This chain links TRBV4-2 with TRBJ2-1; weak D call: TRBD2 (6 bases). Germline values: CDR1 LGHNA, CDR2 YNFKEQ. The V end lost 4 bases, the J end lost 0 bases, and 22 bases lay between the germline ends. The CDR3 has 19 amino acids. The CDR3 bases are TGTGCCAGCAGCCTACAGCCAACCTCTAGCGTGAGCTCCTACAATGAGCAGTTCTTC. Its protein is CASSLQPTSSVSSYNEQFF.

The V call is TRBV11-2, the J call TRBJ2-7; D is possibly TRBD2 (7 bases). V gave up 2 bases and J gave up 7 bases, with 18 bases separating them. The CDR3 is 15 amino acids. Per the germline V gene, CDR1 is SGHAT and CDR2 is FQNNGV. CDR3 coding DNA: TGTGCCAGCAGCTTAAGGCGGGGGCGAGATCGGGAGCAGTACTTC. Protein: CASSLRRGRDREQYF.